One and the same sample provided the 3 T cell receptor beta chains below, sequenced in a study of blood T cells in healthy people across ages. Together with a sample-barcoded 5' primer, a J-beta primer mix was included in a second PCR lasting roughly 6 to 12 cycles. TCRdb reprocessed the 5' RACE reads with MiXCR, giving one entry per CDR3 protein. Of 630,000 or so distinct CDR3 sequences in the sample, about 30% were seen once. Sequencing input: blood. The receptors come from a woman aged 80 or older in good health.

This clonotype occurred a few times. The rearrangement links TRBV11-2 to TRBJ2-1; either TRBD1 or TRBD2 may supply D (5 bases each). This CDR3 region has 13 residues. Germline V gene data show CDR1 as SGHAT and CDR2 as FQNNGV. Trimming removed 6 bases from V and 6 bases from J, with 12 bases in between. CDR3 sequence reads: CASRREGLNEQFF. Written as DNA, the CDR3 is TGTGCCAGCAGGCGTGAGGGGCTCAATGAGCAGTTCTTC.

Many counts were recorded for this clonotype. The V and J genes are TRBV3-1 and TRBJ1-5; D is perhaps TRBD1 (5 bases). Trimming cost V 3 bases and J 0 bases, with 15 bases left between them. The CDR3 is 17 residues long. CDR1 and CDR2 from the germline V gene are LGHDT and YNNKEL (reference sequence). This chain's CDR3 is CASSQGQGGDSNQPQHF. In DNA, the CDR3 is TGTGCCAGCAGCCAGGGTCAGGGAGGAGATAGCAATCAGCCCCAGCATTTT.

A remark on this clonotype: A read error may explain this, as a much larger clone is one base away. This chain uses TRBV4-1 with TRBJ2-7; TRBD2 matches at 16 bases. The V gene's germline CDR1 is MGHRA and CDR2 YSYEKL. The CDR3 runs 19 residues. The J segment lost 7 bases and the V segment lost 0 bases, leaving 12 bases of the junction unmatched. The CDR3 DNA reads TGCGCCAGCAGCCAAGATCAGGGACTAGCGGGGGGGCGTGGGAATGAGCAGTACTTC. It is translated as CASSQDQGLAGGRGNEQYF.